Included here is one T cell receptor (beta chain) sequence, with context. Original data processing: How many nucleated cells were present was estimated from reference gene primer amplification. Repertoires were generated with immunoSEQ multiplex PCR, while TCRdb's copy carries only in-frame clones and drops some. The V and J calls and clone size come from that table; D and trimming were worked out from the DNA. The sample holds 55,000 to 85,000 clones, about 90% seen once. This CDR3 is 15 amino acids long. Germline values: CDR1 MDHEN, CDR2 SYDVKM. V was clipped by 5 bases and J by 4 bases, with 18 bases between them. This entry is derived from a study of blood T cell repertoires in COVID-19. Study-level background: COVID-19 samples from acute and convalescent phases originated in the United States, Italy and Spain. In each case, the material was cDNA or gDNA derived from T cells, B-cell-depleted T cells, or PBMCs.

The rearrangement uses TRBV28 and TRBJ2-7; D might be TRBD1 (5 bases). The sequencing sample was made of peripheral blood. This TCR derives from a human donor in a cohort sampled during active COVID-19. The CDR3 protein is CASSQPPDTSYEQYF. CDR3 DNA sequence: TGTGCCAGCAGTCAACCCCCGGACACGAGTTACGAGCAGTACTTC. Together with reference TRBV28 and TRBJ2-7, the CDR3 gives the full variable domain: DVKVTQSSRYLVKRTGEKVFLECVQDMDHENMFWYRQDPGLGLRLIYFSYDVKMKEKGDIPEGYSVSREKKERFSLILESASTNQTSMYLCASSQPPDTSYEQYFGPGTRLTVT.